This T cell receptor (beta chain) stems from a study of blood T cell repertoires in COVID-19 (dated by TCRdb to 2020 to 2021). A note on the overall study: The collaborator samples originated in the United States, Italy and Spain and spanned the acute and convalescent phases of COVID-19. The prospective study material was composed of cDNA or gDNA derived from T cells, B-cell-depleted T cells, or PBMCs. The dataset comprised deeply sampled blood TCRbeta repertoires from subjects exposed to, actively infected with, or recovered from COVID-19. The repertoires were released in a freely available public database intended as a resource for research on the immune response to SARS-CoV-2. The samples were drawn from the first 160 participants of the ongoing ImmuneRACE study and from roughly 1,300 subjects provided by 6 global collaborators. The sample metadata nearly always contained a de-identified subject ID, COVID-19 status, age in years and sex. Where HLA class I and class II types were available, the types were taken from metadata supplied by the sample provider, not from assay-based typing.

CDR1 and CDR2 are read off the germline V gene (reference sequence) as MNHEY and SMNVEV. The CDR3 runs 13 amino acids, cysteine and phenylalanine included. The entry retains the CDR3 DNA only, 39 bases that are in frame from base 1. V is trimmed back by 5 bases and J by 8 bases, and the junction contains 5 bases that no gene match accounts for. Study-level results and caveats: How much clinical and demographic metadata was included differed by source and by participant, and the metadata was provided uncurated.

In the prospective study, participants were roughly 18 to 95 years old, resided in under 30 geographic areas of the United States, and were enrolled through a virtual design. To assign participants to cohorts, the prospective study relied on clinical history that participants themselves reported in a screening survey and a study questionnaire. For ImmuneRACE Cohort 3, a participant was defined as recovered based on two consecutive negative NP/OP PCR tests, clearance by a healthcare professional, or resolution of symptoms. In the prospective study, mobile phlebotomists collected whole blood, serum and a nasopharyngeal or oropharyngeal swab from each participant. Participants in the prospective study had the option to provide additional blood draws and questionnaires over an approximately two-month period. Before DNA extraction, prospective study blood samples were shipped either frozen or at room temperature.

Note on this clone: What this receptor recognizes is not known. No clone much larger than this one lies a single base away; base qualities are absent.

TCRbeta CDR3 regions were amplified from genomic DNA using the immunoSEQ Assay, a bias-controlled multiplex PCR. Under the source paper's analysis protocol: The number of nucleated cells in each sample was estimated by amplification of reference gene primers within the assay. To quantify the absolute abundance of each unique TCRbeta CDR3 rearrangement, sequence reads were collapsed and filtered. For each sample, productive Simpson clonality was calculated as the square root of Simpson's diversity index across productive rearrangements. Entries here come from immuneACCESS through TCRdb and include only in-frame sequences with V and J called. Some clones fail to appear in such tables; in the studies checked, an unresolved V gene covers under half of the shortfall, and the cause of the remainder is unknown. The V and J calls and the clone size are those of that table, but D and trimming were determined from the DNA. Counted in this sample were about 310,000 clones; 75% to 90% of them appeared once. Of the sample, over 9% falls within the top ten clones.

This receptor was obtained from a woman aged 40 to 49 who had recovered from COVID-19. The sample comprised PBMCs or T cells enriched from blood (not recorded which). The chain links TRBV27 with TRBJ1-2, with TRBD1 matching 10 junction bases. In nucleotide form, the sequence is TGTGCCAGCAGTGGAGAGACAGGGGGCGGCTACACCTTC. The resulting protein is CASSGETGGGYTF.